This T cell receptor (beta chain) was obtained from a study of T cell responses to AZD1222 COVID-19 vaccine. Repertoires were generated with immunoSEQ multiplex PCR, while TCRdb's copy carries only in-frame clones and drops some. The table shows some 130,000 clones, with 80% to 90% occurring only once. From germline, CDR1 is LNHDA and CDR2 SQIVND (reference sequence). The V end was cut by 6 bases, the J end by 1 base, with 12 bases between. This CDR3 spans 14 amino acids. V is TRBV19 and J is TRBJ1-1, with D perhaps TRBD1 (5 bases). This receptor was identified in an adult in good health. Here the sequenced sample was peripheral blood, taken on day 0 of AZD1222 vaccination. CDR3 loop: CASRGWGTNTEAFF. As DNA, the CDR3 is TGTGCCAGTAGAGGGTGGGGGACGAACACTGAAGCTTTCTTT.